These 25 T cell receptor beta chains were sequenced from one sample in a study of T cells after yellow fever vaccination. One entry per CDR3 protein results from TCRdb running MiXCR on the 5' RACE reads. The sample records roughly 400,000 distinct CDR3 sequences, about 19% being singletons. The sequencing used PBMCs, collected before the yellow fever booster vaccination. The receptors here all came from a man in his late teens or twenties who received the YFV17D yellow fever vaccine.

This chain uses TRBV29-1 with TRBJ1-5; TRBD1 agrees at 10 bases. From germline, CDR1 is SQVTM and CDR2 ANQGSEA. The CDR3 length is 15 residues. With 7 bases clipped from V and 0 bases from J, the junction kept 6 bases outside the gene matches. Here the CDR3 reads CSAGTGEGSNQPQHF. The CDR3, as DNA: TGCAGCGCAGGGACAGGGGAAGGTAGCAATCAGCCCCAGCATTTT.

The genes are TRBV28 and TRBJ1-1; D perhaps matches TRBD1 (5 bases). Between the trimmed V and J ends, which lost 1 base and 5 bases, there was a span of 14 bases. From germline, CDR1 is MDHEN and CDR2 SYDVKM. There are 15 residues in the CDR3. The CDR3 DNA reads TGTGCCAGCAGTTTATCGGCAGGGAGGATAACTGAAGCTTTCTTT. Translated: CASSLSAGRITEAFF. The whole variable domain, remainder taken from reference TRBV28 and TRBJ1-1, is DVKVTQSSRYLVKRTGEKVFLECVQDMDHENMFWYRQDPGLGLRLIYFSYDVKMKEKGDIPEGYSVSREKKERFSLILESASTNQTSMYLCASSLSAGRITEAFFGQGTRLTVV.

The CDR3 loop reads CASSPIARSSTGELFF. The DNA for the CDR3 is TGTGCCAGCAGCCCTATTGCTAGATCGAGCACCGGGGAGCTGTTTTTT. The chain employs TRBV7-8 and TRBJ2-2, with D unresolved. The germline V and J ends were trimmed by 5 bases and 4 bases, with 17 bases remaining between them. This CDR3 contains 16 residues. The germline CDR1 and CDR2 sequences are SGHVS and FQNEAQ.

The rearrangement uses TRBV5-1 and TRBJ1-1; 8 positions match TRBD1. The CDR3 loop spans 14 amino acids. Germline trimming cut 2 bases from V and 4 bases from J; bases unmatched to any gene: 4. The germline CDR1 and CDR2 sequences are SGHRS and YFSETQ. The CDR3 region is CASSFDRGGTEAFF. In nucleotides, the CDR3 is TGCGCCAGCAGCTTTGACAGGGGAGGCACTGAAGCTTTCTTT.

The rearrangement joins TRBV7-2 to TRBJ1-1; no clear D. The CDR3 is 19 amino acids. Trimming stripped 5 bases from V and 0 bases from J, with 25 bases between. Germline V CDR1 and CDR2: SGHTA, FQGNSA. The CDR3: CASSPPEQAGGPMNTEAFF. CDR3 DNA: TGTGCCAGCAGCCCCCCCGAGCAGGCCGGAGGGCCCATGAACACTGAAGCTTTCTTT.

The chain joins TRBV25-1 to TRBJ2-6, with TRBD1 as a possible D gene (6 bases). The germline V gene has CDR1 MGHDK and CDR2 SYGVNS. The CDR3 is 17 amino acids. Trimming stripped 6 bases from V and 7 bases from J, with 22 bases between. In DNA, the CDR3 is TGTGCCAGCAGCCTCACAGGGAGTCCCGTAGGTGCCAACGTCCTGACTTTC. Its protein product is CASSLTGSPVGANVLTF.

The V gene is TRBV2, the J gene TRBJ2-1; 8 bases line up with TRBD2. The CDR3 totals 15 residues. The V gene's germline CDR1 is SNHLY and CDR2 FYNNEI. Unmatched junction bases numbered 7, after V lost 2 bases and J lost 7 bases. The CDR3 loop is CASSERGGGTNEQFF. As DNA, the CDR3 is TGTGCCAGCAGTGAACGTGGCGGGGGGACGAATGAGCAGTTCTTC.

V gene TRBV4-2 combines with J gene TRBJ2-2; D is ambiguous. This CDR3 has 14 amino acids. The germline V and J ends were trimmed by 2 bases and 1 base, with 5 bases remaining between them. Germline assignment: CDR1 LGHNA and CDR2 YNFKEQ. The CDR3 reads CASSQQGNTGELFF. The CDR3 DNA reads as TGTGCCAGCAGCCAACAAGGGAACACCGGGGAGCTGTTTTTT.

This clonotype came up many times. The genes are TRBV20-1 and TRBJ2-3; 7 positions match TRBD1. Germline V gene data show CDR1 as DFQATT and CDR2 as SNEGSKA (reference sequence). The CDR3 totals 16 residues. V was clipped by 4 bases and J by 6 bases; unmatched bases: 16. Here the CDR3 reads CSANVGGQASRDTQYF. In DNA form, the CDR3 reads TGCAGTGCTAACGTCGGTGGACAGGCTAGCCGCGATACGCAGTATTTT.

The rearrangement links TRBV6-2 or TRBV6-3 to TRBJ2-2; D is unclear. CDR3 length: 12 residues. CDR1 is MNHEY, CDR2 SVGEGT, per germline. V was pared by 2 bases and J by 6 bases, with 4 bases between. The CDR3 DNA is TGTGCCAGCAGTTACGGGCCCGGGGAGCTGTTTTTT. As protein: CASSYGPGELFF.

This clonotype has only a few counts. For the CDR3, the DNA is TGTGCCAGCAGTTCCCACCGGGGGTCGAACACTGAAGCTTTCTTT. Protein: CASSSHRGSNTEAFF. The J gene is TRBJ1-1, the V gene TRBV6-2 or TRBV6-3, with D possibly being TRBD1 (5 bases). This CDR3 region has 15 residues. The V gene lost 4 bases and the J gene lost 1 base, with 13 bases spanning the gap. The germline CDR1 and CDR2 sequences are MNHEY and SVGEGT.

The CDR3 loop reads CASTLGTNTGELFF. CDR3 DNA sequence: TGCGCCAGCACTCTGGGGACGAACACCGGGGAGCTGTTTTTT. V usage is TRBV4-1 and J usage is TRBJ2-2; no firm D call. CDR3 length equals 14 residues. Germline CDR1 and CDR2: MGHRA and YSYEKL. V was cut by 7 bases and J by 0 bases, with 9 bases left in between.

This chain connects TRBV10-3 to TRBJ2-6; D is ambiguous. The CDR3 runs to 11 residues. Trimming pared 9 bases from V and 4 bases from J, leaving 4 bases between. The germline V gene encodes CDR1 ENHRY and CDR2 SYGVKD. CDR3 sequence (DNA): TGTGCCATTGGAGGGGCCAACGTCCTGACTTTC. Translated: CAIGGANVLTF.

The gene calls are TRBV2 and TRBJ2-1, with 13 nucleotides matching TRBD2. V shed 6 bases, J shed 7 bases, and the junction held 6 bases outside the gene matches. Germline V gene sequence: CDR1 SNHLY, CDR2 FYNNEI. This CDR3 has 15 amino acids. The CDR3 DNA reads as TGTGCCAGCAGAATGGGACTAGCGGGGTCTAATGAGCAGTTCTTC. It encodes CASRMGLAGSNEQFF.

This clonotype was found a few times. This CDR3 is CASSPAGTSGYEQYF. The CDR3 DNA is TGCGCCAGCAGCCCGGCAGGGACTAGTGGATACGAGCAGTACTTC. J is TRBJ2-7 and V is TRBV5-1; 8 bases are a match to TRBD2. The CDR3 has 15 amino acids. Germline V gene sequence: CDR1 SGHRS, CDR2 YFSETQ. The trim removed 4 bases at V and 4 bases at J, leaving 10 bases unmatched.

The V call is TRBV6-2 or TRBV6-3, the J call TRBJ1-2; TRBD1 might be the D (6 bases). V was clipped by 5 bases and J by 4 bases, with 17 bases between them. CDR3 length: 15 residues. Germline V gene data show CDR1 as MNHEY and CDR2 as SVGEGT. CDR3 DNA sequence: TGTGCCAGCAGTAACCTAAGGGACACCTTCTATGGCTACACCTTC. This translates into CASSNLRDTFYGYTF.

This clonotype was found a few times. The rearrangement joins TRBV7-2 to TRBJ2-3; D may be TRBD1 or TRBD2 (5 bases each). This CDR3 contains 14 residues. The germline V and J ends were trimmed by 5 bases and 4 bases, with 13 bases remaining between them. The germline V gene encodes CDR1 SGHTA and CDR2 FQGNSA. In DNA, the CDR3 is TGTGCCAGCAGCGAGACCGGGACCTCAGATACGCAGTATTTT. This encodes CASSETGTSDTQYF.

This clonotype showed up many times. The rearrangement links TRBV30 to TRBJ2-2; D is uncertain. Germline loops: CDR1 GTSNPN, CDR2 SVGIG (reference sequence). CDR3 size: 14 residues. Between the trimmed V and J ends, which lost 1 base and 6 bases, there was a span of 12 bases. The CDR3 is CAWSAAPESGELFF. The DNA for the CDR3 is TGTGCCTGGAGTGCGGCTCCGGAGTCCGGGGAGCTGTTTTTT.

This clonotype was observed a handful of times. The genes are TRBV7-8 and TRBJ1-5; D is unresolved. Trimming shortened V by 5 bases and J by 5 bases, and 13 bases separated the two germline ends. Germline CDR1 reads SGHVS; CDR2 reads FQNEAQ. The CDR3 sequence is 14 residues long. CDR3 sequence: CASSPSTADQPQHF. CDR3 DNA: TGTGCCAGCAGCCCCTCCACAGCCGATCAGCCCCAGCATTTT.

In this sample, this clonotype turned up a few times. The chain combines TRBV29-1 with TRBJ1-1; TRBD1 agrees at 10 bases. The V segment lost 4 bases and the J segment 5 bases; nucleotides outside the gene matches: 1. Germline assignment: CDR1 SQVTM and CDR2 ANQGSEA. CDR3 length: 12 residues. CDR3 in amino acids: CSVGTGGTEAFF. CDR3 nucleotides: TGCAGCGTTGGGACAGGGGGGACTGAAGCTTTCTTT.

V gene TRBV7-2 combines with J gene TRBJ2-1, with 7 bases that match TRBD2. The CDR3 is 15 residues long. CDR1 and CDR2 (germline): SGHTA, FQGNSA. Trimming at V came to 2 bases and at J to 3 bases, leaving 4 bases not matched to a gene. This CDR3 is CASSLMGGSYNEQFF. CDR3 nucleotides: TGTGCCAGCAGCTTAATGGGGGGGAGCTACAATGAGCAGTTCTTC.

This clonotype came up a few times. The rearrangement joins TRBV20-1 to TRBJ2-7; 8 nucleotides agree with TRBD1. CDR3 length: 12 residues. Germline lookup yields CDR1 DFQATT and CDR2 SNEGSKA (reference sequence). Trimming took 4 bases from V and 6 from J; bases not matched to a gene: 5. The CDR3 spells CSAIGQGGEQYF. The CDR3 nucleotides read TGCAGTGCTATAGGACAGGGAGGCGAGCAGTACTTC.

This clonotype was counted between two and nine times. The genes are TRBV28 and TRBJ1-1; perhaps TRBD1 as D (6 bases). CDR1 is MDHEN and CDR2 is SYDVKM in the germline V gene. The CDR3 is 17 residues long. The ends were cut back, 7 bases at V and 0 bases at J, with 21 bases in the middle. The CDR3 DNA follows: TGTGCCAGCACCCTCGGGGGGCGAAGGTACATGAACACTGAAGCTTTCTTT. Translating gives CASTLGGRRYMNTEAFF.

A few counts support this clonotype. The CDR3 DNA reads as TGTGCCAGCGGCGACGGGAACACCGGGGAGCTGTTTTTT. Translation: CASGDGNTGELFF. The chain has TRBV6-4 and TRBJ2-2, with no clear D. CDR1 is MRHNA and CDR2 is SNTAGT in the germline V gene. The CDR3 has 13 residues. Deletions cut 8 bases from V and 1 base from J, with 8 bases between.

This rearrangement joins TRBV7-2 to TRBJ2-7; either TRBD1 or TRBD2 may fit D (6 bases each). The CDR3 sequence is 15 residues long. Per the germline V gene, CDR1 is SGHTA and CDR2 is FQGNSA. Trimming removed 4 bases from V and 3 bases from J, with 16 bases in between. The CDR3: CASSSGPGANYEQYF. The CDR3 DNA reads TGTGCCAGCAGCTCCGGTCCGGGGGCGAACTACGAGCAGTACTTC.